This T cell receptor beta chain came from a study of T-cell memory formation after mild COVID-19. General study points: A subset of responding clones appeared in pre-infection memory, suggesting cross-reactive memory joined. A balance of CD4 and CD8 characterized clones contracting day 15 to 85, whereas later expanders leaned CD4+. Chiefly within CM and EM were the contracting CD4+ clones; CD8+ ones were within EMRA.

With regard to this clonotype: The antigen remains undetermined. Given a much more abundant clone one base away, this may be a read error.

Constant-segment primers served in 5'RACE that generated TCR alpha and TCR beta cDNA libraries bearing sample barcodes and UMIs. TCRdb analysed the 5' RACE reads with MiXCR anew, one entry per CDR3 protein. The table includes just under 350,000 distinct CDR3 sequences, over 10% detected once. Input material: PBMCs or a T cell subset sorted from them (not recorded which). The origin of this receptor is a man younger than 35 who had mild COVID-19 (a few samples of this study predate the infection). Cell type and time point are not known.

In DNA form, the CDR3 reads TGTGCCAGCCATCGGGGGTGGACCTCCTATAATTCACCCCTCCACTTT. Translation gives CASHRGWTSYNSPLHF. The rearrangement links TRBV6-5 to TRBJ1-6, with D perhaps TRBD1 (5 bases). This CDR3 comprises 16 residues. V gave up 8 bases and J gave up 0 bases, with 14 bases separating them. CDR1 is MNHEY and CDR2 is SVGAGI in the germline V gene.